This T cell receptor beta chain emerged from a study of T cell changes during pregnancy in multiple sclerosis. Repertoires were generated with immunoSEQ multiplex PCR, while TCRdb's copy carries only in-frame clones and drops some. The sample consists of over 25,000 clones, roughly nine tenths of them appearing once. The CDR3 is 18 residues long. Germline V gene lookup returns CDR1 SGHTA and CDR2 FQGNSA. V shed 2 bases, J shed 3 bases, and the junction held 8 bases outside the gene matches. Here the sequenced sample was CD4+ T cells from peripheral blood mononuclear cells, taken in the second trimester of pregnancy. This receptor was identified in a female donor in good health, enrolled as a control in a pregnancy study. The rearrangement joins TRBV7-2 to TRBJ2-6, with TRBD1 matching over 9 bases. In DNA, the CDR3 is TGTGCCAGCAGCTTAAATGGACAGGGGACGTTTGGGGCCAACGTCCTGACTTTC. Translating it yields CASSLNGQGTFGANVLTF.